One sample yielded the 31 T cell receptor beta chains listed below, sequenced in a study of T cells in Graves' hyperthyroidism and ophthalmopathy. The CDR3 regions of TCR beta were amplified from RNA transcripts. In the first-round RT-PCR of the TCR CDR3, the HTBI primer set was used. TCRdb analysed the multiplex PCR reads with MiXCR anew, one entry per CDR3 protein. Of about 260,000 distinct CDR3 sequences in the sample, 15% to 20% are singletons; the top ten hold around 26%. Material for sequencing was blood. The source of these receptors is a woman between 18 and 29 years old with Graves' ophthalmopathy.

The table lists this clonotype with a few counts. This may come from a read error, since a much larger clone is one base off. The rearrangement joins TRBV11-3 to TRBJ2-2, with D perhaps matching TRBD1 or TRBD2 (6 bases each). Germline V gene sequence: CDR1 SGHNT, CDR2 YENEEA. V dropped 2 bases and J dropped 3 bases, with 13 bases sitting between them. The CDR3 loop spans 16 amino acids. The chain's CDR3 is CASSLNSRGDTGELFF. CDR3 nucleotides: TGTGCCAGCAGCTTAAATTCTAGGGGGGACACCGGGGAGCTGTTTTTT.

This clonotype was observed at least ten times. The chain carries TRBV7-9 and TRBJ2-2; D remains unclear. CDR3 length: 14 residues. CDR1 SEHNR and CDR2 FQNEAQ come from the germline V gene (reference sequence). The ends were cut back, 4 bases at V and 0 bases at J, with 6 bases in the middle. The CDR3 region is CASSSTPNTGELFF. CDR3 nucleotide sequence: TGTGCCAGCAGCTCGACACCGAACACCGGGGAGCTGTTTTTT. The whole variable domain, filled in from reference TRBV7-9 and TRBJ2-2, reads DTGVSQNPRHKITKRGQNVTFRCDPISEHNRLYWYRQTLGQGPEFLTYFQNEAQLEKSRLLSDRFSAERPKGSFSTLEIQRTEQGDSAMYLCASSSTPNTGELFFGEGSRLTVL.

The CDR3 reads CASSQDTRPGPKLFF. DNA of the CDR3: TGTGCCAGCAGCCAAGACACCCGCCCAGGGCCCAAACTGTTTTTT. J is TRBJ1-4 and V is TRBV14; a possible D gene is TRBD1 (5 bases). The CDR3 extends over 15 amino acids. Germline CDR1 and CDR2: SGHDN and FVKESK. V was pared by 0 bases and J by 11 bases, with 16 bases between.

Many counts were recorded for this clonotype. The chain is built from TRBV18 and TRBJ1-1; weak D call: TRBD1 (5 bases). This CDR3 comprises 11 residues. Germline lookup yields CDR1 KGHSH and CDR2 LQKENI. Trimming removed 6 bases from V and 7 bases from J, with 9 bases in between. As DNA, the CDR3 is TGTGCCAGCTCCCAGAGGGGTGAAGCTTTCTTT. Translation: CASSQRGEAFF.

This clonotype was observed many times. The chain is built from TRBV7-8 and TRBJ2-1; 12 bases fit TRBD2. J was trimmed by 9 bases and V by 6 bases; bases with no gene match: 9. CDR1 and CDR2 from the germline V gene are SGHVS and FQNEAQ. The CDR3 runs 15 residues. The CDR3 DNA reads as TGTGCCAGCAGTAGAAGGACTAGCGGGATGGTTGAGCAGTTCTTC. Its translation is CASSRRTSGMVEQFF. Variable domain in full (rest from reference TRBV7-8 and TRBJ2-1): GAGVSQSPRYKVAKRGQDVALRCDPISGHVSLFWYQQALGQGPEFLTYFQNEAQLDKSGLPSDRFFAERPEGSVSTLKIQRTQQEDSAVYLCASSRRTSGMVEQFFGPGTRLTVL.

In its sample, this clonotype was seen many times. The CDR3 here is CASSRGQGKTDTQYF. DNA for the CDR3: TGTGCCAGCAGCCGCGGACAGGGAAAGACAGATACGCAGTATTTT. The genes are TRBV7-9 and TRBJ2-3, with 8 bases aligning to TRBD1. V dropped 5 bases and J dropped 3; count of bases not matched to a gene: 7. The germline CDR1 and CDR2 sequences are SEHNR and FQNEAQ (reference sequence). The CDR3 sequence is 15 residues long. The whole variable domain, remainder taken from reference TRBV7-9 and TRBJ2-3, is DTGVSQNPRHKITKRGQNVTFRCDPISEHNRLYWYRQTLGQGPEFLTYFQNEAQLEKSRLLSDRFSAERPKGSFSTLEIQRTEQGDSAMYLCASSRGQGKTDTQYFGPGTRLTVL.

This clonotype showed up just a few times. This chain joins TRBV7-6 and TRBJ1-1, with 7 bases that match TRBD1. The length of the CDR3 is 14 residues. V shed 5 bases and J 3 bases; nucleotides not matched to a gene: 6. CDR1 and CDR2 from the germline V gene are SGHVS and FNYEAQ. As DNA, the CDR3 is TGTGCCAGCAGCGCCGGGACAGTGGACACTGAAGCTTTCTTT. Translation gives CASSAGTVDTEAFF. Complete variable domain (other parts from reference TRBV7-6 and TRBJ1-1): GAGVSQSPRYKVTKRGQDVALRCDPISGHVSLYWYRQALGQGPEFLTYFNYEAQQDKSGLPNDRFSAERPEGSISTLTIQRTEQRDSAMYRCASSAGTVDTEAFFGQGTRLTVV.

This clonotype was counted many times. The chain combines TRBV5-1 with TRBJ2-2; D is uncertain. The CDR3 extends over 13 amino acids. Germline V CDR1 and CDR2: SGHRS, YFSETQ. The germline V and J ends were trimmed by 6 bases and 1 base, with 7 bases remaining between them. The CDR3 bases are TGCGCCAGCACAGTGGGGAACACCGGGGAGCTGTTTTTT. It specifies CASTVGNTGELFF.

This clonotype showed up many times. This chain uses TRBV24-1 with TRBJ1-4; 7 nucleotides match TRBD1. This CDR3 contains 14 residues. Germline CDR1 reads KGHDR; CDR2 reads SFDVKD. J gave up 7 bases and V 4 bases, and 5 bases lay outside the gene matches. CDR3 nucleotide sequence: TGTGCCACCAGTGACGGGACAGATGCTGAAAAACTGTTTTTT. Protein: CATSDGTDAEKLFF.

In DNA, the CDR3 is TGTGCCAGTAGTTTCCGGGACCCCTACGAGCAGTACTTC. Its protein is CASSFRDPYEQYF. The rearrangement links TRBV19 to TRBJ2-7; D might be TRBD1 or TRBD2, each matching 5 bases. The V end was cut by 5 bases, the J end by 2 bases, with 10 bases between. Germline V lookup: CDR1 LNHDA, CDR2 SQIVND (reference sequence). This CDR3 is 13 amino acids long. Together with reference TRBV19 and TRBJ2-7, the CDR3 gives the full variable domain: DGGITQSPKYLFRKEGQNVTLSCEQNLNHDAMYWYRQDPGQGLRLIYYSQIVNDFQKGDIAEGYSVSREKKESFPLTVTSAQKNPTAFYLCASSFRDPYEQYFGPGTRLTVT.

The rearrangement links TRBV28 to TRBJ1-1, with 9 bases matching TRBD1. Germline-derived CDR1 and CDR2 are MDHEN and SYDVKM. The V gene end was trimmed by 6 bases and the J gene end by 5 bases; junction bases not matched to a gene: 4. The CDR3 contains 13 residues. The CDR3 sequence is CASRTGGRTEAFF. CDR3 sequence (DNA): TGTGCCAGCAGGACAGGGGGACGGACTGAAGCTTTCTTT. The full variable domain, completed using reference TRBV28 and TRBJ1-1, is DVKVTQSSRYLVKRTGEKVFLECVQDMDHENMFWYRQDPGLGLRLIYFSYDVKMKEKGDIPEGYSVSREKKERFSLILESASTNQTSMYLCASRTGGRTEAFFGQGTRLTVV.

Only one count was recorded for this clonotype. This chain joins TRBV20-1 and TRBJ2-3, with TRBD2 matching 14 bases. The V gene end was trimmed by 5 bases and the J gene end by 14 bases; junction bases not matched to a gene: 12. CDR1 is DFQATT and CDR2 is SNEGSKA in the germline V gene (reference sequence). There are 14 residues in the CDR3. The CDR3 DNA reads as TGCAGTGCTGGACTAGCGGGGGGTCGCAGTCGGTGGTATTTT. Its translation: CSAGLAGGRSRWYF.

This clonotype was recorded many times. The chain employs TRBV2 and TRBJ1-4; TRBD1 matches at 10 bases. The CDR3 runs 13 residues. Looked up from germline, CDR1 is SNHLY and CDR2 is FYNNEI. V gave up 7 bases and J gave up 7 bases; unmatched junction bases: 3. CDR3 region: CASKGTGAEKLFF. The DNA of the CDR3 is TGTGCCAGCAAGGGGACAGGGGCTGAAAAACTGTTTTTT. Together with reference TRBV2 and TRBJ1-4, the CDR3 gives the full variable domain: EPEVTQTPSHQVTQMGQEVILRCVPISNHLYFYWYRQILGQKVEFLVSFYNNEISEKSEIFDDQFSVERPDGSNFTLKIRSTKLEDSAMYFCASKGTGAEKLFFGSGTQLSVL.

On this clonotype itself: This may stem from a read error, because a much larger clone lies one nucleotide away. The rearrangement uses TRBV19 and TRBJ1-5, with TRBD1 matching over 9 bases. This CDR3 region has 15 residues. Germline CDR1 LNHDA, CDR2 SQIVND (reference sequence). CDR3 loop: CTSSGGQGRNQPQHF. The DNA of the CDR3 is TGTACCAGTAGTGGGGGACAGGGAAGGAATCAGCCCCAGCATTTT.

This clonotype was detected only once. J is TRBJ2-1 and V is TRBV7-2; 9 bases match TRBD2. CDR1 and CDR2 (germline): SGHTA, FQGNSA. The CDR3 totals 16 residues. V trimming: 5 bases; J trimming: 5 bases; junction bases outside the gene matches: 10. The CDR3 nucleotides read TGTGCCAGCAGCCTTTCCGGGACTAGCCTCCACAATGAGCAGTTCTTC. Translating it yields CASSLSGTSLHNEQFF.

This rearrangement joins TRBV28 to TRBJ1-5; TRBD1 matches 11 bases. The V segment lost 4 bases and the J segment 7 bases; nucleotides outside the gene matches: 18. CDR3 length: 19 residues. CDR1 is MDHEN and CDR2 is SYDVKM in the germline V gene. The DNA of the CDR3 is TGTGCCAGCAGTTCTCCAGCCCCCGGGACAGGGGGAAGTCGGCAGCCCCAGCATTTT. Translated, it gives CASSSPAPGTGGSRQPQHF.

This clonotype was seen ten or more times. The chain has TRBV18 and TRBJ2-3; 8 positions match TRBD1. This CDR3 has 14 amino acids. Germline loops: CDR1 KGHSH, CDR2 LQKENI. Unmatched junction bases numbered 3, after V lost 3 bases and J lost 4 bases. The CDR3 protein is CASSPGQAPDTQYF. The CDR3 DNA reads TGTGCCAGCTCACCGGGACAGGCCCCAGATACGCAGTATTTT. The full variable domain, rest sourced from reference TRBV18 and TRBJ2-3, is NAGVMQNPRHLVRRRGQEARLRCSPMKGHSHVYWYRQLPEEGLKFMVYLQKENIIDESGMPKERFSAEFPKEGPSILRIQQVVRGDSAAYFCASSPGQAPDTQYFGPGTRLTVL.

This chain connects TRBV11-1 to TRBJ2-2, with 7 bases fitting TRBD2. V shed 5 bases, J shed 6 bases, and the junction held 24 bases outside the gene matches. Per germline, CDR1 SGHAT and CDR2 FQDESV (reference sequence). The CDR3 consists of 20 residues. This CDR3 is CASSPRGLGGRGSSAGELFF. CDR3 DNA sequence: TGTGCCAGCAGCCCCCGGGGGTTGGGCGGGAGAGGATCGAGCGCCGGGGAGCTGTTTTTT.

In its sample, this clonotype was seen many times. The V call is TRBV11-2, the J call TRBJ1-1, with D perhaps TRBD1 (5 bases). Trimming took off 4 bases at V and 7 bases at J, with 13 bases between the two ends. CDR3 size: 13 residues. CDR1 is SGHAT, CDR2 FQNNGV, per germline. Here the CDR3 reads CASSSVPDSEAFF. The CDR3 DNA reads TGTGCCAGCAGCTCGGTCCCCGACAGTGAAGCTTTCTTT.

This clonotype occurred many times. The chain is built from TRBV6-2 or TRBV6-3 and TRBJ1-1, with D maybe TRBD1 (5 bases). The CDR3 contains 15 residues. Germline V CDR1 and CDR2: MNHEY, SVGEGT. Trimming shortened V by 2 bases and J by 3 bases, and 13 bases separated the two germline ends. The CDR3 protein is CASSYLGTRHTEAFF. The CDR3 DNA reads TGTGCCAGCAGTTACCTCGGGACCCGGCACACTGAAGCTTTCTTT.

The table lists this clonotype with many counts. The rearrangement links TRBV9 to TRBJ2-2; 7 bases line up with TRBD1. Germline V gene lookup returns CDR1 SGDLS and CDR2 YYNGEE. The CDR3 is made up of 19 amino acids. Losses at the gene ends were 1 base for V and 2 bases for J; bases not matched to a gene: 14. The chain's CDR3 is CASSVKTRPGTANTGELFF. CDR3 sequence (DNA): TGTGCCAGCAGCGTAAAGACGCGCCCTGGGACAGCTAACACCGGGGAGCTGTTTTTT.

The rearrangement joins TRBV20-1 to TRBJ1-1; 9 bases align to TRBD1. The CDR3 totals 16 residues. The trim removed 3 bases at V and 0 bases at J, leaving 8 bases unmatched. CDR1 is DFQATT and CDR2 is SNEGSKA in the germline V gene (reference sequence). The CDR3 nucleotides read TGCAGTGCTAGGCCGGGACAGGGTCCTGTGAACACTGAAGCTTTCTTT. Encoded protein: CSARPGQGPVNTEAFF.

This clonotype was seen at least ten times. The rearrangement uses TRBV19 and TRBJ2-7; D might be TRBD2 (5 bases). Trimming cost V 9 bases and J 6 bases, with 24 bases left between them. The germline V gene has CDR1 LNHDA and CDR2 SQIVND (reference sequence). The CDR3 extends over 15 amino acids. CDR3 sequence reads: CASKPRDYDSLEQYF. CDR3 bases: TGTGCCAGCAAACCCCGGGATTACGACTCCCTCGAGCAGTACTTC.

This clonotype was observed at least ten times. The chain links TRBV5-1 to TRBJ2-5; 7 bases map to TRBD1. The V segment lost 5 bases and the J segment 1 base; nucleotides outside the gene matches: 5. CDR1 is SGHRS, CDR2 YFSETQ, per germline. This CDR3 contains 14 residues. The CDR3 nucleotides read TGCGCCAGCAGGGCCGGACAGGCCCAAGAGACCCAGTACTTC. This gives the protein CASRAGQAQETQYF.

The rearrangement uses TRBV10-3 and TRBJ2-4, with 9 bases aligning to TRBD2. The CDR3 extends over 16 amino acids. CDR1 ENHRY and CDR2 SYGVKD come from the germline V gene. The V gene end was trimmed by 0 bases and the J gene end by 4 bases; junction bases not matched to a gene: 4. This CDR3 is CAISESASGAKNIQYF. The DNA for the CDR3 is TGTGCCATCAGTGAGTCGGCTAGCGGGGCTAAAAACATTCAGTACTTC.

This clonotype was recorded many times. The chain links TRBV4-1 to TRBJ1-5, with 8 bases identical to TRBD1. With V trimmed by 5 bases and J by 3 bases, 6 bases remained unmatched. The CDR3 has 15 amino acids. Germline V gene sequence: CDR1 MGHRA, CDR2 YSYEKL. The CDR3 coding sequence is TGCGCCAGCAGCATCGACAGGGGCCCCAATCAGCCCCAGCATTTT. It yields the protein CASSIDRGPNQPQHF.

This clonotype was counted at least ten times. V gene TRBV7-9 combines with J gene TRBJ2-3; 9 positions agree with TRBD2. CDR1 and CDR2 (germline): SEHNR, FQNEAQ (reference sequence). V lost 1 base, J lost 1 base, and 3 bases stayed unmatched. The CDR3 contains 16 residues. The CDR3 loop is CASSLVRLAGTDTQYF. The CDR3 DNA follows: TGTGCCAGCAGCTTAGTAAGACTAGCGGGCACAGATACGCAGTATTTT. Using reference TRBV7-9 and TRBJ2-3 for the parts outside the CDR3, the full variable domain is DTGVSQNPRHKITKRGQNVTFRCDPISEHNRLYWYRQTLGQGPEFLTYFQNEAQLEKSRLLSDRFSAERPKGSFSTLEIQRTEQGDSAMYLCASSLVRLAGTDTQYFGPGTRLTVL.

There are many counts of this clonotype. The rearrangement joins TRBV7-8 to TRBJ1-2; D is ambiguous. V lost 6 bases and J lost 2, with 13 bases in between. Germline assignment: CDR1 SGHVS and CDR2 FQNEAQ. The CDR3 runs 14 residues. CDR3 DNA: TGTGCCAGCAGTTCGGAGTACCAAAACTATGGCTACACCTTC. Protein sequence: CASSSEYQNYGYTF. Looking up the rest from reference TRBV7-8 and TRBJ1-2 gives the full variable domain: GAGVSQSPRYKVAKRGQDVALRCDPISGHVSLFWYQQALGQGPEFLTYFQNEAQLDKSGLPSDRFFAERPEGSVSTLKIQRTQQEDSAVYLCASSSEYQNYGYTFGSGTRLTVV.

Ten or more counts support this clonotype. The V and J genes are TRBV3-1 and TRBJ2-1; either TRBD1 or TRBD2 may supply D (6 bases each). V was cut by 3 bases and J by 8 bases, with 8 bases left in between. CDR3 size: 12 residues. Germline values: CDR1 LGHDT, CDR2 YNNKEL (reference sequence). Written as DNA, the CDR3 is TGTGCCAGCAGCCATAGGGGGGATGAGCAGTTCTTC. Its protein is CASSHRGDEQFF.

This clonotype appeared a few times. The chain couples TRBV4-3 to TRBJ2-1, with D unclear. From germline, CDR1 is LGHNA and CDR2 YSLEER. Between the trimmed V and J ends, which lost 4 bases and 0 bases, there was a span of 13 bases. The length of the CDR3 is 16 residues. CDR3 sequence (DNA): TGCGCCAGCAGCCCTAGAACGAGGAGCTCCTACAATGAGCAGTTCTTC. Translated: CASSPRTRSSYNEQFF.

This clonotype was recorded many times. The chain uses TRBV20-1 and TRBJ2-1, with 11 bases identical to TRBD2. V was clipped by 5 bases and J by 6 bases; unmatched bases: 9. The CDR3 spans 15 residues. Germline V CDR1 and CDR2: DFQATT, SNEGSKA (reference sequence). CDR3 coding DNA: TGCAGTGCTCCGGACCTCACTAGCGGGAGCAATGAGCAGTTCTTC. Amino acid sequence: CSAPDLTSGSNEQFF.